This passage covers 14 T cell receptor beta chains from one sample sequenced in a study of shared clonotypes between healthy human individuals. The protocol was immunoSEQ multiplex PCR, while the TCRdb copy is restricted to in-frame clones and leaves out a portion. The data hold 2,100,000 or so clones, with around 95% observed a single time. The sample comprised naive CD4+ T cells sorted from blood. Subset in this sample: CD45RA+ positively selected. The receptor source for this set is a man aged 18 to 30 in good health.

Comments on this clone: The same CDR3 can be traced to other DNA sequences in this sample. The J gene is TRBJ2-1, the V gene TRBV20-1; D unclear. CDR3 length: 11 residues. Germline V lookup: CDR1 DFQATT, CDR2 SNEGSKA (reference sequence). Trimming took 1 base from V and 7 from J, leaving 5 bases between them. The CDR3 sequence: CSARGTNEQFF. As DNA, the CDR3 is TGCAGTGCTAGAGGTACAAATGAGCAGTTCTTC.

The gene calls are TRBV5-8 and TRBJ1-1; D call uncertain. CDR3 size: 13 residues. The V gene's germline CDR1 is SGHTS and CDR2 YDEGEE. The ends were cut back, 2 bases at V and 1 base at J, with 6 bases in the middle. The CDR3 coding sequence is TGTGCCAGCAGCTTTAGACAGAACACTGAAGCTTTCTTT. Translation: CASSFRQNTEAFF.

The chain has TRBV7-9 and TRBJ1-6; 7 bases are a match to TRBD1. The CDR3 consists of 16 residues. Germline lookup yields CDR1 SEHNR and CDR2 FQNEAQ (reference sequence). After removal of 2 bases from V and 9 bases from J, the junction contained 10 bases not matched to a gene. The CDR3 sequence is CASSLLTPGQISPLHF. The CDR3 DNA sequence: TGTGCCAGCAGCTTACTCACGCCGGGACAGATTTCACCCCTCCACTTT. Full variable domain (missing parts from reference TRBV7-9 and TRBJ1-6): DTGVSQNPRHKITKRGQNVTFRCDPISEHNRLYWYRQTLGQGPEFLTYFQNEAQLEKSRLLSDRFSAERPKGSFSTLEIQRTEQGDSAMYLCASSLLTPGQISPLHFGNGTRLTVT.

The V call is TRBV30, the J call TRBJ2-2; D is ambiguous. Germline V lookup: CDR1 GTSNPN, CDR2 SVGIG (reference sequence). The CDR3 contains 13 residues. The germline V and J ends were trimmed by 3 bases and 7 bases, with 12 bases remaining between them. The CDR3 spells CAWRPARSGELFF. The CDR3 bases are TGTGCCTGGAGGCCGGCCCGCAGCGGGGAGCTGTTTTTT.

The chain has TRBV7-9 and TRBJ1-1, with 7 positions matching TRBD1. Germline V gene data show CDR1 as SEHNR and CDR2 as FQNEAQ (reference sequence). J was trimmed by 7 bases and V by 5 bases; bases with no gene match: 7. CDR3 size: 13 residues. CDR3 region: CASSLQGGYEAFF. The CDR3 bases are TGTGCCAGCAGCCTCCAGGGGGGCTATGAAGCTTTCTTT.

The chain links TRBV29-1 to TRBJ1-1; weak D call: TRBD1 (5 bases). The CDR3 is made up of 11 amino acids. Germline CDR1 is SQVTM and CDR2 is ANQGSEA. Between the trimmed V and J ends, which lost 8 bases and 3 bases, there was a span of 10 bases. The CDR3 coding sequence is TGCAGCTCGAGCAGGGACACTGAAGCTTTCTTT. This codes for CSSSRDTEAFF.

The chain carries TRBV19 and TRBJ1-2, with 12 bases identical to TRBD1. V lost 3 bases, J lost 7 bases, and 6 bases stayed unmatched. Germline V gives CDR1 LNHDA, CDR2 SQIVND (reference sequence). The CDR3 length is 15 residues. In DNA form, the CDR3 reads TGTGCCAGTAGTATGGGACAGGGGGCTTCAAGTGGCTACACCTTC. Translating gives CASSMGQGASSGYTF.

This chain links TRBV11-2 with TRBJ1-4; D is possibly TRBD1 (5 bases). This CDR3 is 16 amino acids long. With 4 bases removed from V and 4 bases from J, the gap between germline ends came to 16 bases. From germline, CDR1 is SGHAT and CDR2 FQNNGV. CDR3 protein: CASSSPGRDVNEKLFF. Here the CDR3 DNA reads TGTGCCAGCAGCTCGCCAGGCAGGGATGTTAATGAAAAACTGTTTTTT.

The V gene is TRBV5-1, the J gene TRBJ2-5; maybe TRBD2 (6 bases). Germline V gives CDR1 SGHRS, CDR2 YFSETQ. Trimming took off 0 bases at V and 5 bases at J, with 11 bases between the two ends. The CDR3 has 14 amino acids. The DNA of the CDR3 is TGCGCCAGCAGCTTGGCCAAAGGGAGGGAGACCCAGTACTTC. Protein sequence: CASSLAKGRETQYF.

The gene calls are TRBV5-1 and TRBJ2-7; 10 bases match TRBD2. Losses at the gene ends were 0 bases for V and 6 bases for J; bases not matched to a gene: 6. Germline V gene sequence: CDR1 SGHRS, CDR2 YFSETQ. The CDR3 is 15 amino acids. CDR3 sequence: CASSLEASGSGEQYF. CDR3 nucleotide sequence: TGCGCCAGCAGCTTGGAGGCTAGCGGGAGTGGCGAGCAGTACTTC.

V and J are TRBV5-4 and TRBJ1-2; unclear D gene. This CDR3 has 14 amino acids. Germline lookup yields CDR1 SGHNT and CDR2 YYREEE (reference sequence). V was pared by 0 bases and J by 8 bases, with 14 bases between. CDR3 residues: CASSLAGRESGYTF. DNA of the CDR3: TGTGCCAGCAGCTTGGCCGGAAGGGAGTCGGGCTACACCTTC.

The chain recombines TRBV18 with TRBJ2-7, with 11 bases identical to TRBD2. Germline-derived CDR1 and CDR2 are KGHSH and LQKENI. This CDR3 comprises 15 residues. J lost 2 bases, V lost 6 bases, and 6 bases had no gene match. CDR3 protein: CASSPSGGKTYEQYF. The DNA of the CDR3 is TGTGCCAGCTCTCCTAGCGGGGGGAAGACCTACGAGCAGTACTTC.

This clone appeared once. The rearrangement uses TRBV27 and TRBJ1-4; D gene unclear. Germline V gives CDR1 MNHEY, CDR2 SMNVEV (reference sequence). V was pared by 5 bases and J by 5 bases, with 12 bases between. The CDR3 has 14 residues. The CDR3 DNA sequence: TGTGCCAGCAGTCACACCTTAGGGAATGAAAAACTGTTTTTT. As protein: CASSHTLGNEKLFF. The full variable domain, rest sourced from reference TRBV27 and TRBJ1-4, is EAQVTQNPRYLITVTGKKLTVTCSQNMNHEYMSWYRQDPGLGLRQIYYSMNVEVTDKGDVPEGYKVSRKEKRNFPLILESPSPNQTSLYFCASSHTLGNEKLFFGSGTQLSVL.

The rearrangement links TRBV7-3 to TRBJ1-1; D is possibly TRBD1 (6 bases). Trimming took off 1 base at V and 6 bases at J, with 12 bases between the two ends. The CDR3 has 14 residues. Germline CDR1 SGHTA, CDR2 FQGTGA. The CDR3 spells CASSLKGGFAEAFF. The CDR3 DNA reads TGTGCCAGCAGCTTAAAGGGGGGATTCGCTGAAGCTTTCTTT. The variable domain in full, with the rest retrieved from reference TRBV7-3 and TRBJ1-1, is GAGVSQTPSNKVTEKGKYVELRCDPISGHTALYWYRQSLGQGPEFLIYFQGTGAADDSGLPNDRFFAVRPEGSVSTLKIQRTERGDSAVYLCASSLKGGFAEAFFGQGTRLTVV.